The 9 T cell receptor beta chains reported below all come from one sample, sequenced in a study of blood T cells in healthy people across ages. The second PCR ran roughly 6 to 11 cycles with a sample-barcoded 5' primer and J-beta primers. TCRdb processed the 5' RACE reads anew with MiXCR; each CDR3 protein has one entry. The data show hundreds of thousands of distinct CDR3 sequences, with 24% seen just once and around 10% held by the top ten. This sample was shared with a second study, whose subject was T cells of mothers and their children.

Sequenced sample: blood. The receptors originated from a boy under 18 in good health.

The chain couples TRBV15 to TRBJ2-3; maybe TRBD1 (5 bases). This CDR3 has 13 amino acids. V dropped 7 bases and J dropped 6 bases, with 14 bases sitting between them. Per the germline V gene, CDR1 is LNHNV and CDR2 is YYDKDF (reference sequence). CDR3 bases: TGTGCCACCAAACCAAGGGGCTTGGATACGCAGTATTTT. It translates to CATKPRGLDTQYF.

The J gene is TRBJ2-2, the V gene TRBV6-2 or TRBV6-3; D is unclear. Germline CDR1 MNHEY, CDR2 SVGEGT. CDR3 size: 12 residues. V was cut by 4 bases and J by 1 base, with 1 base left in between. The CDR3 DNA follows: TGTGCCAGCAGTTGGAACACCGGGGAGCTGTTTTTT. Encoded protein: CASSWNTGELFF.

The chain carries TRBV6-6 and TRBJ1-3, with unresolved D. The CDR3 has 17 amino acids. CDR1 and CDR2 from the germline V gene are MNHNY and SVGAGI (reference sequence). The V gene lost 1 base and the J gene lost 2 bases, with 15 bases spanning the gap. CDR3 nucleotide sequence: TGTGCCAGCAGTTACTTGAAGGGCTCATCGGCTGGAAACACCATATATTTT. Protein product: CASSYLKGSSAGNTIYF.

In its sample, this clonotype was seen a few times. The chain combines TRBV28 with TRBJ2-4, with D possibly being TRBD2 (5 bases). V was shortened by 2 bases and J by 0 bases, with 14 bases between the two germline ends. Germline-derived CDR1 and CDR2 are MDHEN and SYDVKM. The length of the CDR3 is 17 residues. The chain's CDR3 is CASSLGHGAVAKNIQYF. The DNA for the CDR3 is TGTGCCAGCAGTTTAGGGCACGGAGCGGTAGCCAAAAACATTCAGTACTTC.

This clonotype appeared a few times. V gene TRBV28 combines with J gene TRBJ2-7, with 8 bases matching TRBD1. V shed 7 bases and J 4 bases; nucleotides not matched to a gene: 15. There are 16 residues in the CDR3. Looked up from germline, CDR1 is MDHEN and CDR2 is SYDVKM. This CDR3 reads CASTPPWGNRGYEQYF. Written as DNA, the CDR3 is TGTGCCAGCACCCCTCCCTGGGGGAACAGGGGGTACGAGCAGTACTTC.

A word on this clonotype: A much bigger clone sits one base away, suggesting this may be a read error. This chain links TRBV6-5 with TRBJ2-5; 9 bases agree with TRBD1. TRBJ2-7 matches the DNA end more closely, so the J call is doubtful. CDR3 length equals 12 residues. The germline V gene has CDR1 MNHEY and CDR2 SVGAGI. The CDR3 DNA follows: TGTACCAGCAGCAGGACAGGGGACGAGCAGTACTTC. As protein: CTSSRTGDEQYF.

This clonotype appeared a few times. The rearrangement links TRBV6-5 to TRBJ1-1; D unresolved. This CDR3 region has 14 residues. Deletions cut 6 bases from V and 3 bases from J, with 14 bases between. CDR1 and CDR2 (germline): MNHEY, SVGAGI. This CDR3 is CASRGSRGYTEAFF. CDR3 bases: TGTGCCAGCAGGGGATCGCGCGGATACACTGAAGCTTTCTTT.

This rearrangement joins TRBV7-2 to TRBJ1-2; possible D gene TRBD1, 5 bases. V was cut by 1 base and J by 6 bases, with 18 bases left in between. The germline CDR1 and CDR2 sequences are SGHTA and FQGNSA. This CDR3 has 16 amino acids. CDR3: CASSLVKISTGHGYTF. CDR3 coding DNA: TGTGCCAGCAGCTTAGTCAAGATTTCGACGGGGCATGGCTACACCTTC.

This clonotype was counted between two and nine times. The rearrangement uses TRBV6-1 and TRBJ2-7; TRBD2 aligns across 10 bases. V was pared by 6 bases and J by 1 base, with 12 bases of the junction left unmatched. The germline CDR1 and CDR2 sequences are MNHNS and SASEGT. This CDR3 has 17 residues. This chain's CDR3 is CASRPLAGEEYSYEQYF. CDR3 coding DNA: TGTGCCAGCAGACCTCTAGCGGGAGAGGAGTATTCCTACGAGCAGTACTTC.